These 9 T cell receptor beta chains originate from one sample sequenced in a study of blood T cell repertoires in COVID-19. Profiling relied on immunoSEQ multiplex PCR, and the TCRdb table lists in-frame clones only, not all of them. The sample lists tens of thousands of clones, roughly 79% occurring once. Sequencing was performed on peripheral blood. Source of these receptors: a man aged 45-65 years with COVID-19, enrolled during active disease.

The DNA for the CDR3 is TGTGCCAGCAGACCTACAGGGTACGAGCAGTACTTC. It is translated as CASRPTGYEQYF. This rearrangement joins TRBV6-6 to TRBJ2-7; D possibly corresponds to TRBD1 (6 bases). The germline V gene encodes CDR1 MNHNY and CDR2 SVGAGI (reference sequence). V was clipped by 6 bases and J by 4 bases, with 10 bases between them. CDR3 length: 12 residues.

CDR3 region: CASSLEWRSIGLAALDTQYF. Written as DNA, the CDR3 is TGTGCCAGCAGCTTAGAGTGGCGCTCTATTGGGCTAGCGGCTCTGGATACGCAGTATTTT. This chain uses TRBV11-3 with TRBJ2-3, with 7 nucleotides matching TRBD2. The germline gives CDR1 SGHNT, CDR2 YENEEA. The CDR3 has 20 amino acids. The junction had 21 bases not matched to a gene; V was cut back by 0 bases and J by 6 bases.

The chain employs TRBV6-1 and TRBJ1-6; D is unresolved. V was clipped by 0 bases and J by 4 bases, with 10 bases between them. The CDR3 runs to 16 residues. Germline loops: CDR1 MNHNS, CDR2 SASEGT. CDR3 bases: TGTGCCAGCAGTGAAGCGGCCTCTTATTATAATTCACCCCTCCACTTT. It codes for CASSEAASYYNSPLHF.

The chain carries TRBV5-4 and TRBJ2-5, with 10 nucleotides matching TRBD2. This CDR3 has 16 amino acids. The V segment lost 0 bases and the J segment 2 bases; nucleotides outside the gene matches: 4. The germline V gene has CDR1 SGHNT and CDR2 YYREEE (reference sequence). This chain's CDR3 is CASSLAGTSEQETQYF. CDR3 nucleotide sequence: TGTGCCAGCAGCTTGGCCGGGACTAGCGAACAAGAGACCCAGTACTTC.

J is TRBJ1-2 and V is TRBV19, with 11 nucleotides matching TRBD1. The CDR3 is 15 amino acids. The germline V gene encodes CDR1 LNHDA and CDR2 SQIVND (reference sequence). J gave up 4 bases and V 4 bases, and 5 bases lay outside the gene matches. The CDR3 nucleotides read TGTGCCAGTAGTAGTCCGGGACAGGGGGGCTATGGCTACACCTTC. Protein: CASSSPGQGGYGYTF.

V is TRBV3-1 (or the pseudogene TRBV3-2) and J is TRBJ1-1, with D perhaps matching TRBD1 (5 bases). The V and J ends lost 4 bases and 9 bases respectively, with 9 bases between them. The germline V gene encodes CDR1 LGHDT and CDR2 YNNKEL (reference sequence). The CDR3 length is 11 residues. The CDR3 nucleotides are TGTGCCAGCAGCCGGGGGGTGAAAGCTTTCTTT. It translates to CASSRGVKAFF.

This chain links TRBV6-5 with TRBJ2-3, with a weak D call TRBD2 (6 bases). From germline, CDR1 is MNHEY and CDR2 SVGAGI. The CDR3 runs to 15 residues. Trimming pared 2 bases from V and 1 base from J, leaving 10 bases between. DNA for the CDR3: TGTGCCAGCAGTTACAGTGGGACTGGCACAGATACGCAGTATTTT. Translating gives CASSYSGTGTDTQYF.

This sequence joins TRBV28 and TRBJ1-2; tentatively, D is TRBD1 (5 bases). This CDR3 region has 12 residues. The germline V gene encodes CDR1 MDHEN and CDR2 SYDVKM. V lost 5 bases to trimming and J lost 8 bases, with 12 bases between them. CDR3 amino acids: CASSPLGQGYTF. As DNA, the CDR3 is TGTGCCAGCAGTCCTCTGGGGCAAGGCTACACCTTC.

CDR3 amino acids: CAWSVQVAGLRETQYF. Written as DNA, the CDR3 is TGTGCCTGGAGTGTACAAGTAGCAGGGTTGAGAGAGACCCAGTACTTC. V is TRBV30 and J is TRBJ2-5; a weak D match, TRBD1 (5 bases). With 0 bases removed from V and 4 bases from J, the gap between germline ends came to 18 bases. The CDR3 runs to 16 residues. Looked up from germline, CDR1 is GTSNPN and CDR2 is SVGIG (reference sequence).